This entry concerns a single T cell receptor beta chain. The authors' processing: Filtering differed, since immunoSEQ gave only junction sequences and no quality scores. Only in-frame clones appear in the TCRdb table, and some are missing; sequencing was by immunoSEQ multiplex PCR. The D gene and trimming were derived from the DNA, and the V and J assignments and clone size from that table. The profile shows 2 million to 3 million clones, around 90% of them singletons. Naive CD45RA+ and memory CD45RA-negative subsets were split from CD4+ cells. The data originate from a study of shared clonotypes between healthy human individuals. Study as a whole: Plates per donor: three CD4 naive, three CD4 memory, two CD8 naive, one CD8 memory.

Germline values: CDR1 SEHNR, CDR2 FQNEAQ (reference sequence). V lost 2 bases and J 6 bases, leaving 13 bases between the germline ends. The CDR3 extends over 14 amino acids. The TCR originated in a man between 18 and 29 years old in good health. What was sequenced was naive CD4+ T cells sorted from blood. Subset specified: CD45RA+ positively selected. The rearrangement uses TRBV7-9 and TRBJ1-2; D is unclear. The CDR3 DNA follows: TGTGCCAGCAGCTTACAAGGGCAGACGAATGGCTACACCTTC. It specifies CASSLQGQTNGYTF.